These T cell receptor beta chains were read from a single sample in a study of T-cell memory formation after mild COVID-19. MiXCR, run by TCRdb on the 5' RACE reads, gives a single entry per CDR3 protein. The repertoire has about 160,000 distinct CDR3 sequences, roughly 28% of them found once; the top ten carry around 11%. Sequenced sample: PBMCs or a T cell subset sorted from them (not recorded which). The receptors originated from an adult woman who had mild COVID-19 (a few samples of this study predate the infection). Cell type and time point are not known. The CDR3 runs from the conserved cysteine through the conserved F or W. The order of the fields is CDR3 protein, CDR3 DNA, D gene, clone size, V gene, J gene. A D gene is named only where the DNA matches it firmly. Some rows mark clone size as missing; the rest say once, few, many or name a class of expanded clone.

CDR3: CASSYSWGEEQYF
DNA: TGTGCCAGCAGTTACTCGTGGGGAGAAGAGCAGTACTTC
D: .
size: .
V: TRBV6-5
J: TRBJ2-7

CDR3: CASSRDRGEKLFF
DNA: TGTGCCAGCAGCCGGGACAGGGGTGAAAAACTGTTTTTT
D: TRBD1
size: few
V: TRBV7-3
J: TRBJ1-4

CDR3: CASSLTGGAGAGTQYF
DNA: TGTGCCAGCAGCTTAACTGGAGGAGCTGGGGCTGGTACGCAGTATTTT
D: .
size: few
V: TRBV7-3
J: TRBJ2-3

CDR3: CASSPTSGETQYF
DNA: TGTGCCAGCAGTCCGACTAGCGGGGAGACCCAGTACTTC
D: TRBD2
size: .
V: TRBV12-3/TRBV12-4
J: TRBJ2-5

CDR3: CSVPRHRGDEKLFF
DNA: TGCAGCGTTCCACGTCACAGGGGGGATGAAAAACTGTTTTTT
D: TRBD1
size: many
V: TRBV29-1
J: TRBJ1-4

CDR3: CASSLGDRVTEAFF
DNA: TGTGCCAGCAGCTTAGGGGACAGGGTCACTGAAGCTTTCTTT
D: TRBD1
size: .
V: TRBV7-8
J: TRBJ1-1

CDR3: CSVFGGDGYTF
DNA: TGCAGCGTGTTTGGCGGGGATGGCTACACCTTC
D: .
size: few
V: TRBV29-1
J: TRBJ1-2

CDR3: CATSDRATYEQYF
DNA: TGTGCCACCAGTGACCGGGCCACCTACGAGCAGTACTTC
D: .
size: .
V: TRBV24-1
J: TRBJ2-7

CDR3: CASSAARGRDTQYF
DNA: TGTGCCAGCAGCGCCGCGAGGGGCAGGGATACGCAGTATTTT
D: .
size: .
V: TRBV9
J: TRBJ2-3

CDR3: CASSPTGFAEAFF
DNA: TGTGCCAGCAGTCCCACAGGGTTTGCTGAAGCTTTCTTT
D: .
size: .
V: TRBV6-6
J: TRBJ1-1

CDR3: CASSPRDYGGYEQYF
DNA: TGTGCCAGCAGCCCCCGGGACTATGGAGGATACGAGCAGTACTTC
D: TRBD2
size: once
V: TRBV25-1
J: TRBJ2-7

CDR3: CATRHPPDRVVNTGELFF
DNA: TGTGCCACCAGGCACCCCCCGGACAGGGTTGTTAACACCGGGGAGCTGTTTTTT
D: TRBD1
size: few
V: TRBV24-1
J: TRBJ2-2

CDR3: CASSLASTSGGETQYF
DNA: TGCGCCAGCAGCTTGGCCTCCACTAGCGGGGGAGAGACCCAGTACTTC
D: TRBD2
size: few
V: TRBV5-1
J: TRBJ2-5

CDR3: CATSVAGGPNEQFF
DNA: TGTGCCACCAGTGTTGCGGGAGGCCCCAATGAGCAGTTCTTC
D: TRBD2
size: once
V: TRBV24-1
J: TRBJ2-1

CDR3: CASSLAGGSYEQYF
DNA: TGTGCCAGCAGCTTAGCGGGGGGCTCCTACGAGCAGTACTTC
D: .
size: many
V: TRBV7-2
J: TRBJ2-7

CDR3: CSASRDSDQPQHF
DNA: TGCAGTGCTAGCCGGGACAGCGATCAGCCCCAGCATTTT
D: TRBD1
size: few
V: TRBV20-1
J: TRBJ1-5

CDR3: CSVGSGWDGYTF
DNA: TGCAGCGTTGGGAGCGGGTGGGATGGCTACACCTTC
D: .
size: .
V: TRBV29-1
J: TRBJ1-2

CDR3: CARRGYEQYF
DNA: TGTGCCAGGCGGGGGTACGAGCAGTACTTC
D: TRBD2
size: .
V: TRBV27
J: TRBJ2-7

CDR3: CASSKGGYTNTGELFF
DNA: TGTGCCAGCAGCAAAGGTGGCTACACGAACACCGGGGAGCTGTTTTTT
D: .
size: .
V: TRBV21-1
J: TRBJ2-2

CDR3: CASSEGASETQYF
DNA: TGCGCCAGCAGTGAGGGGGCCAGCGAGACCCAGTACTTC
D: .
size: .
V: TRBV10-2
J: TRBJ2-5

CDR3: CASSPGTISSYEQYF
DNA: TGCGCCAGCAGCCCCGGGACGATCAGCTCCTACGAGCAGTACTTC
D: .
size: .
V: TRBV5-1
J: TRBJ2-7

CDR3: CASSFGTAETQYF
DNA: TGTGCCAGCAGTTTCGGCACGGCGGAGACCCAGTACTTC
D: .
size: few
V: TRBV12-3/TRBV12-4
J: TRBJ2-5

CDR3: CATSRDEVLDYEQYF
DNA: TGTGCCACCAGCAGAGATGAGGTCCTCGACTACGAGCAGTACTTC
D: .
size: few
V: TRBV15
J: TRBJ2-7

CDR3: CASPLCGEQFF
DNA: TGCGCCAGCCCCCTTTGCGGGGAGCAGTTCTTC
D: .
size: few
V: TRBV5-1
J: TRBJ2-1

CDR3: CSASDFMSLAVSTDTQYF
DNA: TGCAGTGCTAGTGATTTCATGTCGCTAGCGGTCTCCACAGATACGCAGTATTTT
D: TRBD2
size: .
V: TRBV20-1
J: TRBJ2-3

CDR3: CASSLAPWGGVVTEAFF
DNA: TGTGCCAGCAGCTTGGCCCCCTGGGGAGGGGTGGTTACTGAAGCTTTCTTT
D: .
size: .
V: TRBV5-5
J: TRBJ1-1

CDR3: CASSSTGGITGNTIYF
DNA: TGTGCCAGCAGTTCCACAGGGGGTATAACTGGAAACACCATATATTTT
D: TRBD1
size: .
V: TRBV12-3/TRBV12-4
J: TRBJ1-3

CDR3: CASNPTGRALHF
DNA: TGTGCCAGCAACCCTACAGGGAGGGCCCTCCACTTT
D: .
size: .
V: TRBV2
J: TRBJ1-6

CDR3: CASSPARASSYNEQFF
DNA: TGTGCCAGCAGCCCCGCCCGGGCTAGCTCCTACAATGAGCAGTTCTTC
D: .
size: few
V: TRBV12-3/TRBV12-4
J: TRBJ2-1